This T cell receptor (beta chain) was profiled in a study of OX40 agonist ivuxolimab in advanced cancers. Study context: Patients were dosed intravenously with ivuxolimab at 0.01 to 10 mg/kg every 2 weeks. The diagnoses of dose-escalation patients were hepatocellular carcinoma, melanoma, renal cell or head and neck cancer. Study results and caveats: What antigens the expanded peripheral T cells recognized was never established.

As concerns this clone: Its specificity is not known.

Method: immunoSEQ multiplex PCR; TCRdb's copy keeps in-frame clones and lacks some. There are over 60,000 clones in the sample; almost 90% occur only once, and 0.8% to 0.9% lies in the top ten. CDR1 MGHDK and CDR2 SYGVNS come from the germline V gene. The V and J ends lost 3 bases and 0 bases respectively, with 18 bases between them. The CDR3 runs to 17 residues. The chain combines TRBV25-1 with TRBJ2-7, with TRBD2 as a possible D gene (7 bases). The source of this sequence is an adult with an advanced solid tumor such as melanoma, head and neck, liver or kidney cancer. Specimen: CD4+ or CD8+ T cells sorted from blood, collected in a trial of the OX40 agonist ivuxolimab. The CDR3 region is CASSDPKTRGGSYEQYF. Written as DNA, the CDR3 is TGTGCCAGCAGTGATCCCAAGACGAGGGGGGGCTCCTACGAGCAGTACTTC.